The 8 T cell receptor beta chains listed next were all sequenced from one sample in a study of T cell responses to AZD1222 COVID-19 vaccine. Profiled with immunoSEQ multiplex PCR; TCRdb holds only in-frame clones, not every one. The sample shows roughly 150,000 clones, roughly nine tenths of them seen only once. Here the sequenced sample was peripheral blood, taken 28 days after the second AZD1222 dose. The receptors come from an adult who received the AZD1222 COVID-19 vaccine.

This chain uses TRBV9 with TRBJ2-7; 8 bases are a match to TRBD2. Germline loops: CDR1 SGDLS, CDR2 YYNGEE. J was trimmed by 5 bases and V by 3 bases; bases with no gene match: 13. The CDR3 contains 16 residues. The CDR3 here is CASSESLGREDNEQYF. The CDR3 DNA reads as TGTGCCAGCAGCGAGAGCCTTGGGCGGGAGGACAACGAGCAGTACTTC.

This rearrangement joins TRBV9 to TRBJ1-5; 8 bases fit TRBD1. Germline loops: CDR1 SGDLS, CDR2 YYNGEE. The CDR3 extends over 18 amino acids. V trimming: 0 bases; J trimming: 0 bases; junction bases outside the gene matches: 8. CDR3 DNA: TGTGCCAGCAGCGTAGGCGCAGGGGGCCCATATAGCAATCAGCCCCAGCATTTT. It specifies CASSVGAGGPYSNQPQHF.

This sequence joins TRBV7-8 and TRBJ2-3; 12 nucleotides align to TRBD2. Germline V lookup: CDR1 SGHVS, CDR2 FQNEAQ. This CDR3 contains 18 residues. Trimming removed 1 base from V and 1 base from J; junction bases left unmatched: 6. This CDR3 is CASSLVGGTSGRTDTQYF. The CDR3 coding sequence is TGTGCCAGCAGCTTAGTTGGGGGGACTAGCGGGCGCACAGATACGCAGTATTTT.

The V gene is TRBV9, the J gene TRBJ1-2; 9 nucleotides agree with TRBD1. The CDR3 is 17 residues long. V trimming: 4 bases; J trimming: 3 bases; junction bases outside the gene matches: 13. Germline assignment: CDR1 SGDLS and CDR2 YYNGEE. The CDR3 DNA sequence: TGTGCCAGCAGCCCCACCTCTGGGACAGGGTCTTACTATGGCTACACCTTC. It is translated as CASSPTSGTGSYYGYTF.

The gene calls are TRBV3-1 (or the pseudogene TRBV3-2) and TRBJ2-3; D remains ambiguous. CDR1 is LGHDT, CDR2 YNNKEL, per germline (reference sequence). The CDR3 extends over 13 amino acids. V was trimmed by 1 base and J by 6 bases, leaving 8 bases between them. The DNA for the CDR3 is TGTGCCAGCAGCCAAGTATTCGGGGATACGCAGTATTTT. Translated, it gives CASSQVFGDTQYF.

This clone is a singleton in its sample. The chain has TRBV6-5 and TRBJ2-7, with D maybe TRBD1 (6 bases). Germline CDR1 MNHEY, CDR2 SVGAGI. Trimming cost V 8 bases and J 3 bases, with 11 bases left between them. The CDR3 length is 12 residues. The CDR3 coding sequence is TGTGCCAGCGGACAGCCCGGCTACGAGCAGTACTTC. It codes for CASGQPGYEQYF.

The gene calls are TRBV19 and TRBJ2-1; D is uncertain. Trimming shortened V by 5 bases and J by 6 bases, and 5 bases separated the two germline ends. CDR1 is LNHDA and CDR2 is SQIVND in the germline V gene (reference sequence). This CDR3 spans 11 amino acids. CDR3 sequence: CASSWANEQFF. The DNA of the CDR3 is TGTGCCAGTAGTTGGGCCAATGAGCAGTTCTTC.

In its sample, this clone was seen once. V is TRBV15 and J is TRBJ2-7; D remains ambiguous. Germline CDR1 reads LNHNV; CDR2 reads YYDKDF (reference sequence). The V end lost 2 bases, the J end lost 3 bases, and 14 bases lay between the germline ends. This CDR3 is built from 15 residues. The CDR3 region is CATSRTGMGYYEQYF. CDR3 DNA: TGTGCCACCAGCAGAACTGGGATGGGATACTACGAGCAGTACTTC.